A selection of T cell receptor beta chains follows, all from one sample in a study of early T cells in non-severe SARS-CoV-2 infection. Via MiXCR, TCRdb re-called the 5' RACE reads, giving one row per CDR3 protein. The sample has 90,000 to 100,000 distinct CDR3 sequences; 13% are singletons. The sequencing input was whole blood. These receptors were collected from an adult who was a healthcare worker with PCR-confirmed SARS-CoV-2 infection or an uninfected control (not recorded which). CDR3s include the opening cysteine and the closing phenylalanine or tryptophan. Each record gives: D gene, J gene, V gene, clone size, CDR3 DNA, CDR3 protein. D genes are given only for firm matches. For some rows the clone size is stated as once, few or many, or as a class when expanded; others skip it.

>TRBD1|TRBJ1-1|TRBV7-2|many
TGTGCCAGCAGCCCGGAGACAGGGGGCTGGAGGACTGAAGCTTTCTTT
CASSPETGGWRTEAFF
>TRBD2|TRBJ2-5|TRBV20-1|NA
TGCAGTGTTAGCGGGGGGCGTATATCGCCACAAGAGACCCAGTACTTC
CSVSGGRISPQETQYF
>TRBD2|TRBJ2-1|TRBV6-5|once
TGTGCCAACCGGACTAGCGGGAAATCCTACAATGAGCAGTTCTTC
CANRTSGKSYNEQFF
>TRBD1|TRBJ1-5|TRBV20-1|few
TGCAGTGCTACCCGGGACAGCGACAATCAGCCCCAGCATTTT
CSATRDSDNQPQHF
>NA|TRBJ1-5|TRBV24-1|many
TGTGCCACCAGTGATTTAGGGGGGAATCAGCCCCAGCATTTT
CATSDLGGNQPQHF
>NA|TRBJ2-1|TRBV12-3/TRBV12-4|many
TGTGCCAGCAGTCTGGGGGCTGAGCAGTTCTTC
CASSLGAEQFF
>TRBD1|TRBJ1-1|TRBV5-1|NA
TGCGCCAGCAGCATAGGACAGGGGCGCGACACTGAAGCTTTCTTT
CASSIGQGRDTEAFF
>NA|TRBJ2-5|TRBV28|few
TGTGCCACCTGTCGGGGAGAGGTAGAGACCCAGTACTTC
CATCRGEVETQYF
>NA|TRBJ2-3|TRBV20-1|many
TGCAGTGCTAGATGGGGGGCTAGGGCAGATACGCAGTATTTT
CSARWGARADTQYF
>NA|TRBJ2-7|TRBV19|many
TGTGCCAGTAGTTCCCTACGGGACGAGCAGTACTTC
CASSSLRDEQYF
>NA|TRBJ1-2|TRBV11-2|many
TGTGCCAGCAGCCATCCCGCTACCGGACGCTATGGCTACACCTTC
CASSHPATGRYGYTF
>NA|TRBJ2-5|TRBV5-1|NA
TGCGCCAGCAGCCACTTGGGGGCGCGGGAGACCCAGTACTTC
CASSHLGARETQYF
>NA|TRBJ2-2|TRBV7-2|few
TGTGCCAGCAGCTTAGGTGTCGGGGGTGCTGGCGGGGAGCTGTTTTTT
CASSLGVGGAGGELFF
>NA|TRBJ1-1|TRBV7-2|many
TGTGCCAGCAGCCTATCACGGAACACTGAAGCTTTCTTT
CASSLSRNTEAFF
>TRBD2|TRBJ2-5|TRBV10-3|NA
TGTGCCATCAGTTTGACTAGCGGGGGGAGCGAGACCCAGTACTTC
CAISLTSGGSETQYF
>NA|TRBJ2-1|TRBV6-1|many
TGTGCCATTCATGCCGGGACATCCTCCTACAATGAGCAGTTCTTC
CAIHAGTSSYNEQFF
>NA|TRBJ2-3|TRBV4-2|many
TGTGCCAGCAGCCAAGAAGTAGCGGCTATCGGGGATACGCAGTATTTT
CASSQEVAAIGDTQYF
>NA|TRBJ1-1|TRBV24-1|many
TGTGCCACCAGGGGGACGCCGAACACTGAAGCTTTCTTT
CATRGTPNTEAFF
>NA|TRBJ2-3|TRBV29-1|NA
TGCAGCGTTGGTGACATTTTTGACGCAGATACGCAGTATTTT
CSVGDIFDADTQYF
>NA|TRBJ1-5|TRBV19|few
TGTGCCAGTAGTAGTACAGGCTCTGGACGGCGCAATCAGCCCCAGCATTTT
CASSSTGSGRRNQPQHF
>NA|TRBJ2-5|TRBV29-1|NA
TGCAGCGTTGAAGAGGATAGGGAAGGGGAGACCCAGTACTTC
CSVEEDREGETQYF
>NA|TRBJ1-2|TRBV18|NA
TGTGCCAGCTCGACACTGGGGAACTATGGCTACACCTTC
CASSTLGNYGYTF
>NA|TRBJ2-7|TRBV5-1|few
TGCGCCAGCAGCCGGGGGTCCTCCTACGAGCAGTACTTC
CASSRGSSYEQYF
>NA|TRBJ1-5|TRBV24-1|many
TGTGCCACCAGTGATTTGAATCAGCCCCAGCATTTT
CATSDLNQPQHF
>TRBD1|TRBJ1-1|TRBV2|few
TGTGCCAGCGTCAGGGGGCGAAACACTGAAGCTTTCTTT
CASVRGRNTEAFF
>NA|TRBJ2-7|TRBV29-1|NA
TGCAGCACTCGGGATGAAATTTACGAGCAGTACTTC
CSTRDEIYEQYF
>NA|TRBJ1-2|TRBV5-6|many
TGTGCCAGCAGCTTCCCGACAGTTAACTATGGCTACACCTTC
CASSFPTVNYGYTF
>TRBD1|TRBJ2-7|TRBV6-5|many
TGTGCCAGCAGACTAGAAAGGGGGCACTACGAGCAGTACTTC
CASRLERGHYEQYF
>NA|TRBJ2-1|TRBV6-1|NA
TGTGCCAGCAGAGGGGACATCAGCTCCTACAATGAGCAGTTCTTC
CASRGDISSYNEQFF
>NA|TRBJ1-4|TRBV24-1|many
TGTGCCACCAGTGATTCGGGGGACACTCTAAATGAAAAACTGTTTTTT
CATSDSGDTLNEKLFF
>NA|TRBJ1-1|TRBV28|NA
TGTGCCAGCAGTTCAGCTTCACAGGGTGCAACTGAAGCTTTCTTT
CASSSASQGATEAFF
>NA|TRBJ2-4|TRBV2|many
TGTGCCAGCAGTGAACGATCAGCCAAAAACATTCAGTACTTC
CASSERSAKNIQYF
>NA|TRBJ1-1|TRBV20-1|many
TGCAGTGCTAGAGATGTTTTGGGGGGCACTGAAGCTTTCTTT
CSARDVLGGTEAFF
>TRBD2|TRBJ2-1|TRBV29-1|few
TGCAGCGGAGGACTAGCCACTACGAGTGAGCAGTTCTTC
CSGGLATTSEQFF
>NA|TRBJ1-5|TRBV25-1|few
TGTGCCAGATCGGGTCCGTATCAGCCCCAGCATTTT
CARSGPYQPQHF
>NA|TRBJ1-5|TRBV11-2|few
TGTGCCAGCAGCTTAGGTCAGGGGAGGAATCAGCCCCAGCATTTT
CASSLGQGRNQPQHF
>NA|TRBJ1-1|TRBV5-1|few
TGCGCCAGCAGCTTGACGGCAGGGGTGAACACTGAAGCTTTCTTT
CASSLTAGVNTEAFF
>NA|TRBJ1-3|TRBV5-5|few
TGTGCCAGCAGCTTACAGGGACCGCGCCTCCAAAGCTCTGGAAACACCATATATTTT
CASSLQGPRLQSSGNTIYF
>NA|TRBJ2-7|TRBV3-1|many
TGTGCCAGCAGCCAAGGGGTCTACGAGCAGTACTTC
CASSQGVYEQYF
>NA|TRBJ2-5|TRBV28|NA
TGTGCCAGCAGTTTACTGGGGGCCTACCAAGAGACCCAGTACTTC
CASSLLGAYQETQYF
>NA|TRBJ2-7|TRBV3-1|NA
TGTGCCAGCAGCCAGGACCGTCCCTACGAGCAGTACTTC
CASSQDRPYEQYF
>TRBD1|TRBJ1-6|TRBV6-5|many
TGTGCCAGCAGACCCCAGGGGGCTGGGGGTTCACCCCTCCACTTT
CASRPQGAGGSPLHF
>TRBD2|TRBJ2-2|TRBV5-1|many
TGCGCCAGCAGCTTTATCAGCGGGGGCCCCCCCGGGGAGCTGTTTTTT
CASSFISGGPPGELFF
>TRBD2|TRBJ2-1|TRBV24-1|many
TGTGCCACCAGTGACTCTCGACTAGCGGGGAATTACAATGAGCAGTTCTTC
CATSDSRLAGNYNEQFF
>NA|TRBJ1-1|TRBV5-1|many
TGCGCCAGCAGCTTTCCGGGGCCCGAAGCTTTCTTT
CASSFPGPEAFF
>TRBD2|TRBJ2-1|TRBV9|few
TGTGCCAGCAGCTCCTCGAGGCTAGCGGCCAACCGGGAGCAGTTCTTC
CASSSSRLAANREQFF
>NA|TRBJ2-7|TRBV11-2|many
TGTGCCAGCAGCCCTTGGCGCTCCGAGCAGTACTTC
CASSPWRSEQYF
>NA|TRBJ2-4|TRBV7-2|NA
TGTGCCAGCAGCTTAGCCCCAGGGCAGGGTGGTATTCAGTACTTC
CASSLAPGQGGIQYF
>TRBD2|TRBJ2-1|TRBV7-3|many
TGTGCCAGCAGGAGGGTAGCGGGGGGCAATGAGCAGTTCTTC
CASRRVAGGNEQFF